The TCR beta chain described here comes from a study of cytomegalovirus exposure and HLA in healthy donors. Study as a whole: An analysis done earlier identified more than 90 million unique TCR beta sequences from 200 million or so T cells. The study, taken as a whole, reports: Sequencing had likely introduced a cluster of highly shared sequence variants as an artifact.

The primer mix had 60 Vbeta and 13 Jbeta primers. The protocol was immunoSEQ multiplex PCR, while the TCRdb copy is restricted to in-frame clones and leaves out a portion. Among about 190,000 clones, around 85% were seen once, and the ten largest hold 3.8%. The CDR3 totals 15 residues. The V gene's germline CDR1 is SNHLY and CDR2 FYNNEI. This clone is a singleton in its sample. As yet, its antigen is unknown. This receptor was taken from a man aged 50 to 59 in good health and CMV-seronegative. The V call is TRBV2, the J call TRBJ2-5; 7 nucleotides align to TRBD1. Gene TRBJ2-7 matches the end of the DNA better, so the J call may be wrong. The specimen sequenced was PBMCs. CDR3: CASSLGQADYYEQYF. Here the CDR3 DNA reads TGTGCCAGCAGCCTAGGACAGGCCGATTACTACGAGCAGTACTTC.